This TCR beta chain stems from a study of T cells after somatic rescue of genetic block. The repertoire was sequenced with immunoSEQ multiplex PCR; TCRdb's copy has only in-frame clones and lacks some. The sample lists 65,000 to 70,000 clones; about nine tenths were seen once. The CDR3 runs to 14 residues. The germline gives CDR1 MNHEY, CDR2 SMNVEV (reference sequence). V was cut by 4 bases and J by 0 bases, with 9 bases left in between. V gene TRBV27 combines with J gene TRBJ1-1; D gene ambiguous. This receptor was identified in a man aged 40-50 years. Sample: peripheral blood mononuclear cells (PBMCs). The CDR3: CASSSPGMNTEAFF. CDR3 in DNA: TGTGCCAGCAGTTCCCCGGGGATGAACACTGAAGCTTTCTTT.